These 22 T cell receptor beta chains originate from one sample sequenced in a study of radiotherapy plus CTLA-4 blockade in lung cancer. TCRdb's copy holds only in-frame clones and misses some; the assay was immunoSEQ multiplex PCR. The data contain more than 75,000 clones, 65% to 85% of them seen just once; the ten biggest clones take up about 3%. The sequencing here drew on peripheral blood, taken from a patient treated with radiotherapy plus ipilimumab. These receptor sequences come from a human donor with non-small cell lung cancer who had a partial response to radiotherapy plus ipilimumab. Some clones in this sample may be carry-over from other donors' samples.

The chain couples TRBV19 to TRBJ2-1; 7 positions match TRBD2. Trimming cost V 3 bases and J 6 bases; bases outside gene matches: 17. CDR3 length: 18 residues. CDR1 is LNHDA and CDR2 is SQIVND in the germline V gene (reference sequence). CDR3 sequence: CASSILGYGEGNSNEQFF. The CDR3, as DNA: TGTGCCAGTAGTATTTTAGGGTACGGGGAGGGTAACTCCAATGAGCAGTTCTTC.

This clone was seen more than once but under ten times. This chain joins TRBV6-6 and TRBJ2-1, with 11 positions matching TRBD1. CDR1 is MNHNY and CDR2 is SVGAGI in the germline V gene (reference sequence). CDR3 size: 12 residues. Trimming took 5 bases from V and 15 from J; bases not matched to a gene: 6. The CDR3 loop is CASSKGQGVWFF. In nucleotides, the CDR3 is TGTGCCAGCAGTAAGGGACAGGGGGTGTGGTTCTTC.

V gene TRBV29-1 combines with J gene TRBJ2-3; perhaps TRBD2 as D (6 bases). The CDR3 sequence is 13 residues long. Trimming cost V 7 bases and J 2 bases, with 13 bases left between them. From germline, CDR1 is SQVTM and CDR2 ANQGSEA. CDR3 coding DNA: TGCAGCGGGGACGCGGGATCCACAGATACGCAGTATTTT. As protein: CSGDAGSTDTQYF.

The genes are TRBV12-5 and TRBJ1-1; TRBD1 is a possible D gene (5 bases). Between the trimmed V and J ends, which lost 1 base and 1 base, there was a span of 13 bases. The CDR3 contains 16 residues. The germline V gene encodes CDR1 LGHNT and CDR2 FRNRAP. The CDR3 is CASGLGQGPSNTEAFF. CDR3 DNA sequence: TGTGCTAGTGGTTTGGGGCAGGGCCCTTCGAACACTGAAGCTTTCTTT. Full variable domain (remainder filled in from reference TRBV12-5 and TRBJ1-1): DARVTQTPRHKVTEMGQEVTMRCQPILGHNTVFWYRQTMMQGLELLAYFRNRAPLDDSGMPKDRFSAEMPDATLATLKIQPSEPRDSAVYFCASGLGQGPSNTEAFFGQGTRLTVV.

Relative to its sample, this clone is medium-sized. The CDR3 is CASSLVGGYEQYF. CDR3 nucleotide sequence: TGTGCCAGCAGCTTGGTGGGAGGCTACGAGCAGTACTTC. This chain connects TRBV7-9 to TRBJ2-7, with D perhaps TRBD2 (6 bases). Germline values: CDR1 SEHNR, CDR2 FQNEAQ (reference sequence). The CDR3 length is 13 residues. The ends were cut back, 3 bases at V and 3 bases at J, with 9 bases in the middle.

The J gene is TRBJ1-2, the V gene TRBV28; perhaps TRBD1 as D (5 bases). The CDR3 is 13 residues long. CDR1 and CDR2 from the germline V gene are MDHEN and SYDVKM. The V and J ends lost 3 bases and 8 bases respectively, with 13 bases between them. In DNA form, the CDR3 reads TGTGCCAGCAGTTTCGGCAGGGAATGGGGCTACACCTTC. Its protein product is CASSFGREWGYTF.

A note on this clone: The junction departs from the called germline gene at one end, perhaps through a read error. This same CDR3 is encoded by further DNA sequences in the sample. This chain joins TRBV2 and TRBJ2-4; maybe TRBD2 (6 bases). Per the germline V gene, CDR1 is SNHLY and CDR2 is FYNNEI. The CDR3 has 15 amino acids. The DNA of the CDR3 is TGTGCCAGCAGCGGTGGAGGGGCGGCCAAAAACATCCAGTACTTC. This encodes CASSGGGAAKNIQYF. Full variable domain (missing parts from reference TRBV2 and TRBJ2-4): EPEVTQTPSHQVTQMGQEVILRCVPISNHLYFYWYRQILGQKVEFLVSFYNNEISEKSEIFDDQFSVERPDGSNFTLKIRSTKLEDSAMYFCASSGGGAAKNIQYFGAGTRLSVL.

The chain is built from TRBV15 and TRBJ1-1; 10 bases match TRBD1. J gave up 5 bases and V 5 bases, and 5 bases lay outside the gene matches. Looked up from germline, CDR1 is LNHNV and CDR2 is YYDKDF (reference sequence). CDR3 length: 14 amino acids. The CDR3 DNA reads TGTGCCACCAGCTTACGGGACAGGGGAACTGAAGCTTTCTTT. Protein: CATSLRDRGTEAFF.

This clone has only a few counts. This chain links TRBV6-5 with TRBJ1-5; D remains ambiguous. The germline V gene has CDR1 MNHEY and CDR2 SVGAGI. The V gene lost 5 bases and the J gene lost 5 bases, with 13 bases spanning the gap. The CDR3 runs to 14 residues. CDR3 region: CASSVFRQDQPQHF. The CDR3 nucleotides are TGTGCCAGCAGTGTTTTTAGGCAGGATCAGCCCCAGCATTTT.

The chain joins TRBV5-6 to TRBJ1-1, with D uncertain. V was cut by 1 base and J by 5 bases, with 15 bases left in between. The CDR3 length is 15 residues. Germline V lookup: CDR1 SGHDT, CDR2 YYEEEE. CDR3 sequence reads: CASSLYGVGGTEAFF. CDR3 bases: TGTGCCAGCAGCTTGTATGGAGTCGGCGGGACTGAAGCTTTCTTT.

CDR3 protein: CASSIIQGADGYTF. The CDR3 DNA reads as TGCGCCAGCAGCATAATACAGGGGGCGGATGGCTACACCTTC. The J gene is TRBJ1-2, the V gene TRBV5-1; 9 bases align to TRBD1. Germline CDR1 SGHRS, CDR2 YFSETQ. The CDR3 loop spans 14 amino acids. The junction had 7 bases not matched to a gene; V was cut back by 4 bases and J by 6 bases.

The V call is TRBV19, the J call TRBJ2-1; 11 bases are a match to TRBD1. The germline CDR1 and CDR2 sequences are LNHDA and SQIVND (reference sequence). This CDR3 contains 15 residues. With V trimmed by 3 bases and J by 6 bases, 4 bases remained unmatched. The CDR3 DNA reads TGTGCCAGTAGTATGTGGGACAGGGGGGGCAATGAGCAGTTCTTC. This codes for CASSMWDRGGNEQFF. Full variable domain (remainder filled in from reference TRBV19 and TRBJ2-1): DGGITQSPKYLFRKEGQNVTLSCEQNLNHDAMYWYRQDPGQGLRLIYYSQIVNDFQKGDIAEGYSVSREKKESFPLTVTSAQKNPTAFYLCASSMWDRGGNEQFFGPGTRLTVL.

The V call is TRBV5-6, the J call TRBJ2-3, with D perhaps being TRBD1 or TRBD2 (5 bases each). Trimming shortened V by 5 bases and J by 0 bases, and 10 bases separated the two germline ends. Germline assignment: CDR1 SGHDT and CDR2 YYEEEE. The CDR3 is 14 amino acids. CDR3 coding DNA: TGTGCCAGCAGTTTGAGGGGTAGCACAGATACGCAGTATTTT. Residues: CASSLRGSTDTQYF.

This clone was detected once. This chain links TRBV4-2 with TRBJ2-3, with TRBD1 identical over 9 bases. Per germline, CDR1 LGHNA and CDR2 YNFKEQ. V was pared by 3 bases and J by 0 bases, with 16 bases of the junction left unmatched. This CDR3 has 20 amino acids. The CDR3 loop reads CASSQKPRTGVYTSTDTQYF. DNA for the CDR3: TGTGCCAGCAGCCAGAAGCCCCGGACAGGGGTATATACTAGCACAGATACGCAGTATTTT.

This chain joins TRBV7-2 and TRBJ2-7; D unclear. The CDR3 runs to 16 residues. V lost 0 bases and J lost 6, with 18 bases in between. Germline values: CDR1 SGHTA, CDR2 FQGNSA. CDR3 nucleotide sequence: TGTGCCAGCAGCTTAGCGGCCAGGCAAGAACAAAGCGAGCAGTACTTC. Translation gives CASSLAARQEQSEQYF.

The chain is built from TRBV19 and TRBJ1-2; 11 bases align to TRBD1. The germline V gene encodes CDR1 LNHDA and CDR2 SQIVND (reference sequence). Trimming cost V 4 bases and J 7 bases; bases outside gene matches: 2. This CDR3 is 13 amino acids long. In DNA, the CDR3 is TGTGCCAGTAGTAGGGACAGGGGGTTTGGCTACACCTTC. Its protein product is CASSRDRGFGYTF.

This chain links TRBV4-3 with TRBJ1-5; no clear D gene. The germline V gene has CDR1 LGHNA and CDR2 YSLEER. The length of the CDR3 is 15 residues. V was cut by 4 bases and J by 4 bases, with 14 bases left in between. The CDR3 sequence is CASSREADFNQPQHF. The CDR3 region has the DNA TGCGCCAGCAGCCGGGAGGCAGATTTTAATCAGCCCCAGCATTTT.

The chain is built from TRBV9 and TRBJ1-1; 9 bases fit TRBD1. CDR1 and CDR2 from the germline V gene are SGDLS and YYNGEE. V was clipped by 3 bases and J by 4 bases; unmatched bases: 10. CDR3 size: 16 residues. The CDR3 bases are TGTGCCAGCAGCGCCTTAGGGACAGGGATCGGCACTGAAGCTTTCTTT. It translates to CASSALGTGIGTEAFF.

The rearrangement uses TRBV6-5 and TRBJ2-7; 10 bases agree with TRBD1. After removal of 8 bases from V and 2 bases from J, the junction contained 6 bases not matched to a gene. CDR1 and CDR2 (germline): MNHEY, SVGAGI. The CDR3 contains 14 residues. The CDR3 bases are TGTGCCAGCGGATGGGACAGGGGTCCCTACGAGCAGTACTTC. Translated: CASGWDRGPYEQYF.

V is TRBV2 and J is TRBJ2-5; a weak D match, TRBD1 (5 bases). Germline V gene lookup returns CDR1 SNHLY and CDR2 FYNNEI. With 8 bases removed from V and 3 bases from J, the gap between germline ends came to 7 bases. The CDR3 length is 11 residues. The CDR3 nucleotides read TGTGCCAGCTCGACAGAAGAGACCCAGTACTTC. Translation gives CASSTEETQYF.

This clone was seen a few times. This chain uses TRBV30 with TRBJ2-2; TRBD2 matches 16 bases. CDR1 GTSNPN and CDR2 SVGIG come from the germline V gene (reference sequence). V lost 4 bases, J lost 2 bases, and 10 bases stayed unmatched. The CDR3 runs to 19 residues. The CDR3, as DNA: TGTGCCTGGAAACGAACCGGGACTAGCGGGAGGGCCAACACCGGGGAGCTGTTTTTT. Its translation: CAWKRTGTSGRANTGELFF.

The count of this clone is one. The rearrangement uses TRBV28 and TRBJ2-3; D perhaps matches TRBD2 (5 bases). This CDR3 region has 15 residues. Germline CDR1 MDHEN, CDR2 SYDVKM. V was shortened by 5 bases and J by 2 bases, with 14 bases between the two germline ends. The CDR3 sequence: CASSAPRELTDTQYF. CDR3 nucleotide sequence: TGTGCCAGCAGTGCCCCCCGGGAACTCACAGATACGCAGTATTTT.